Given below is one TCR beta chain in context. TCRdb's table, derived via immunoSEQ multiplex PCR, lists solely in-frame clones and lacks some. The data hold a few hundred thousand clones, with over 75% observed a single time. This entry is derived from a study of blood T cell repertoires in COVID-19. Study-wide context: The analysed material was cDNA or gDNA that came from T cells, B-cell-depleted T cells, or PBMCs.

Those who participated ranged in age from roughly 18 to 90 years and resided in 20 to 30 US areas. Cohorts were assigned according to the clinical history that participants reported. It was within 2 weeks before study entry that exposed participants met a COVID-19 case. V dropped 5 bases and J dropped 3 bases, with 5 bases sitting between them. The germline V gene has CDR1 SGHTA and CDR2 FQGNSA. The CDR3 covers 11 residues. This TCR derives from a woman in her late teens or twenties who had been exposed to COVID-19. Sequenced material: PBMCs or T cells enriched from blood (not recorded which). This chain uses TRBV7-2 with TRBJ2-7, with unresolved D. The CDR3 region is CASSPLYEQYF. The CDR3 region has the DNA TGTGCCAGCAGCCCCCTCTACGAGCAGTACTTC.